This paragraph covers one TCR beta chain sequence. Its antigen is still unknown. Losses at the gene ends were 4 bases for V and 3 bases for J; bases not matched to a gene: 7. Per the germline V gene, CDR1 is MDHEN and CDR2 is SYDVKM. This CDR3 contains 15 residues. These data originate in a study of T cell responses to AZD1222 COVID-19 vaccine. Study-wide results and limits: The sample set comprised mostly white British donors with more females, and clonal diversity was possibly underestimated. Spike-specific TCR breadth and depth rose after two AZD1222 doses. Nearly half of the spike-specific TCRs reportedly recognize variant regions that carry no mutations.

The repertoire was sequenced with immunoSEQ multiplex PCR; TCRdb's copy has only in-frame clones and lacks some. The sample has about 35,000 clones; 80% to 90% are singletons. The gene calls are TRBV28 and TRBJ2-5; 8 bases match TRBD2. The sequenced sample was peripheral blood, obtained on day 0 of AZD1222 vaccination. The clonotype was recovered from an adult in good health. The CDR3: CASSSGGAGEETQYF. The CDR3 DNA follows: TGTGCCAGCAGTTCCGGGGGGGCCGGTGAAGAGACCCAGTACTTC.